This TCR beta chain was documented in a study of blood T cell repertoires in COVID-19. About the study: Donors in the United States, Italy and Spain gave samples during acute or convalescent COVID-19. PBMCs, B-cell-depleted T cells, or T cells were the source of the cDNA or gDNA that made up the material.

The CDR3 runs 17 residues. Germline assignment: CDR1 SGHKS and CDR2 YYEKEE (reference sequence). J was trimmed by 1 base and V by 1 base; bases with no gene match: 9. In the study's own analysis: Reference gene primer amplification gave nucleated cell count estimates. The repertoire was sequenced with immunoSEQ multiplex PCR; TCRdb's copy has only in-frame clones and lacks some. D and trimming come from the DNA, and the V and J calls and clone size come from that table. The repertoire holds fewer than 200,000 clones, approximately 80% seen once, with around 7% in the top ten. The chain combines TRBV5-5 with TRBJ1-1; 8 bases match TRBD1. Sequenced input: peripheral blood. The receptor was isolated from a human donor in a cohort sampled during active COVID-19. The chain's CDR3 is CASSLQGAPLENTEAFF. CDR3 DNA sequence: TGTGCCAGCAGCTTGCAGGGGGCGCCATTGGAGAACACTGAAGCTTTCTTT.